A selection of T cell receptor beta chains follows, all from one sample in a study of T cells in Graves' hyperthyroidism and ophthalmopathy. TCRdb reprocessed the multiplex PCR reads with MiXCR, giving one entry per CDR3 protein. The sample contains about 380,000 distinct CDR3 sequences, about 15% of which appear only once. The sample was blood. The receptors were gathered from an older woman with Graves' hyperthyroidism. Both conserved end residues are part of each CDR3. Fields, in order: V gene, D gene, clone size, J gene, CDR3 protein, CDR3 DNA. The D gene is left open where the match is weak. Only some rows state a clone size, as once, few, many or a class for expanded clones.

V gene: TRBV4-1
D gene: -
clone size: -
J gene: TRBJ2-7
CDR3 protein: CASSQTISGSYEQYF
CDR3 DNA: TGCGCCAGCAGCCAGACGATATCCGGCTCCTACGAGCAGTACTTC

V gene: TRBV3-1
D gene: TRBD2
clone size: many
J gene: TRBJ2-3
CDR3 protein: CASSPRGTSGRVTDTQYF
CDR3 DNA: TGTGCCAGCAGCCCCCGCGGGACTAGCGGGAGAGTCACAGATACGCAGTATTTT

V gene: TRBV29-1
D gene: -
clone size: many
J gene: TRBJ2-5
CDR3 protein: CSAIGGWETQYF
CDR3 DNA: TGCAGCGCTATCGGGGGCTGGGAGACCCAGTACTTC

V gene: TRBV29-1
D gene: TRBD2
clone size: -
J gene: TRBJ2-1
CDR3 protein: CSVEDPGGGGWDEQFF
CDR3 DNA: TGCAGCGTTGAAGACCCCGGGGGGGGAGGGTGGGATGAGCAGTTCTTC

V gene: TRBV24-1
D gene: -
clone size: few
J gene: TRBJ2-7
CDR3 protein: CATSDPSGYEQYF
CDR3 DNA: TGTGCCACCAGTGACCCCTCCGGTTACGAGCAGTACTTC

V gene: TRBV7-9
D gene: TRBD1
clone size: many
J gene: TRBJ2-1
CDR3 protein: CASSSFAGTVPRSYNEQFF
CDR3 DNA: TGTGCCAGCAGCTCCTTCGCTGGGACAGTCCCACGCTCCTACAATGAGCAGTTCTTC

V gene: TRBV7-9
D gene: -
clone size: few
J gene: TRBJ1-2
CDR3 protein: CASSFTGTNYGYTF
CDR3 DNA: TGTGCCAGCAGCTTTACAGGGACGAACTATGGCTACACCTTC

V gene: TRBV27
D gene: TRBD1
clone size: many
J gene: TRBJ1-1
CDR3 protein: CASSLSGTGVNTEAFF
CDR3 DNA: TGTGCCAGCAGTTTATCGGGGACAGGGGTGAACACTGAAGCTTTCTTT

V gene: TRBV24-1
D gene: TRBD1
clone size: few
J gene: TRBJ1-5
CDR3 protein: CATSDSGQGSGQPQHF
CDR3 DNA: TGTGCCACCAGTGATTCCGGACAGGGCTCCGGACAGCCCCAGCATTTT

V gene: TRBV6-5
D gene: TRBD1
clone size: -
J gene: TRBJ1-5
CDR3 protein: CASSYAQGWDNQPQHF
CDR3 DNA: TGTGCCAGCAGTTACGCACAGGGGTGGGACAATCAGCCCCAGCATTTT

V gene: TRBV6-1
D gene: -
clone size: -
J gene: TRBJ1-2
CDR3 protein: CASSQRGGLVYGYTF
CDR3 DNA: TGTGCCAGCAGTCAAAGGGGGGGGCTAGTCTATGGCTACACCTTC

V gene: TRBV4-1
D gene: -
clone size: -
J gene: TRBJ1-1
CDR3 protein: CASSQGKNTEAFF
CDR3 DNA: TGCGCCAGCAGCCAGGGGAAGAACACTGAAGCTTTCTTT

V gene: TRBV19
D gene: -
clone size: few
J gene: TRBJ1-1
CDR3 protein: CASSTRRGGQNTEAFF
CDR3 DNA: TGTGCCAGTAGTACCCGAAGAGGGGGGCAGAACACTGAAGCTTTCTTT

V gene: TRBV28
D gene: -
clone size: many
J gene: TRBJ1-6
CDR3 protein: CASSLSRAGYNSPLHF
CDR3 DNA: TGTGCCAGCAGTTTAAGCAGGGCCGGGTATAATTCACCCCTCCACTTT

V gene: TRBV11-3
D gene: TRBD2
clone size: many
J gene: TRBJ2-3
CDR3 protein: CASSVRAGFTDTQYF
CDR3 DNA: TGTGCCAGCAGCGTGCGAGCGGGATTCACAGATACGCAGTATTTT

V gene: TRBV9
D gene: -
clone size: few
J gene: TRBJ2-1
CDR3 protein: CASSPGPGPYNEQFF
CDR3 DNA: TGTGCCAGCAGCCCGGGGCCAGGCCCCTACAATGAGCAGTTCTTC

V gene: TRBV5-1
D gene: TRBD1
clone size: few
J gene: TRBJ1-2
CDR3 protein: CASSARGQGRGYTF
CDR3 DNA: TGCGCCAGCAGCGCCCGGGGACAGGGCCGAGGCTACACCTTC

V gene: TRBV20-1
D gene: TRBD1
clone size: -
J gene: TRBJ2-1
CDR3 protein: CSARGAFGTGTYNEQFF
CDR3 DNA: TGCAGTGCTAGAGGTGCCTTCGGGACAGGTACCTACAATGAGCAGTTCTTC

V gene: TRBV11-2
D gene: -
clone size: -
J gene: TRBJ2-1
CDR3 protein: CASSSDVNNEQFF
CDR3 DNA: TGTGCCAGCAGCTCGGACGTCAACAATGAGCAGTTCTTC

V gene: TRBV5-5
D gene: -
clone size: once
J gene: TRBJ2-1
CDR3 protein: CASSLSRTILGYNEQFF
CDR3 DNA: TGTGCCAGCAGCTTGAGCAGGACGATCTTGGGTTACAATGAGCAGTTCTTC

V gene: TRBV15
D gene: -
clone size: many
J gene: TRBJ1-2
CDR3 protein: CATSRTIGYGYTF
CDR3 DNA: TGTGCCACCAGCCGAACTATTGGGTATGGCTACACCTTC

V gene: TRBV11-2
D gene: -
clone size: -
J gene: TRBJ2-2
CDR3 protein: CASSHWTVYTGELFF
CDR3 DNA: TGTGCCAGCAGCCACTGGACAGTTTATACCGGGGAGCTGTTTTTT